The 20 T cell receptor beta chains in this list originate from one sample, sequenced in a study of CD8 T cells in Susac syndrome. Roughly 0.45 to 1 ug RNA was reverse transcribed with random hexamers. MiXCR, applied by TCRdb to the immunoSEQ multiplex PCR reads, yields one record per CDR3 protein. The table has tens of thousands of distinct CDR3 sequences, 93% seen once. Sequences were obtained from CD8+ T cells from PBMCs. These TCRs come from a human donor in good health.

The chain recombines TRBV7-9 with TRBJ2-7; D is perhaps TRBD2 (6 bases). V shed 3 bases and J shed 4 bases, with 7 bases lying between them. The germline gives CDR1 SEHNR, CDR2 FQNEAQ (reference sequence). There are 12 residues in the CDR3. CDR3 sequence reads: CASSFSGYEQYF. CDR3 coding DNA: TGTGCCAGCAGCTTCAGCGGGTACGAGCAGTACTTC.

The chain has TRBV12-3 or TRBV12-4 and TRBJ1-2; D ambiguous. The germline V and J ends were trimmed by 3 bases and 7 bases, with 9 bases remaining between them. CDR3 length: 12 residues. The CDR3 protein is CASSLRVGGYTF. The CDR3 DNA reads TGTGCCAGCAGTTTGCGGGTGGGTGGCTACACCTTC.

As DNA, the CDR3 is TGTGCCAGCAGCAGGGGGCCCCACGAGCAGTACTTC. Translation: CASSRGPHEQYF. The chain has TRBV28 and TRBJ2-7, with 8 positions matching TRBD1. The junction had 3 bases not matched to a gene; V was cut back by 6 bases and J by 5 bases. The CDR3 spans 12 residues. From germline, CDR1 is MDHEN and CDR2 SYDVKM.

The chain recombines TRBV20-1 with TRBJ2-1, with D maybe TRBD2 (6 bases). Trimming cost V 1 base and J 6 bases, with 16 bases left between them. Looked up from germline, CDR1 is DFQATT and CDR2 is SNEGSKA (reference sequence). The CDR3 runs to 15 residues. This CDR3 is CSARAIGTWFNEQFF. The CDR3 DNA follows: TGCAGTGCTAGAGCGATCGGGACTTGGTTCAATGAGCAGTTCTTC.

As for this clonotype: At one end, the junction sequence differs from germline, possibly due to a read error. V gene TRBV29-1 combines with J gene TRBJ2-1, with 7 bases that match TRBD1. This CDR3 has 15 residues. Germline V CDR1 and CDR2: SQVTM, ANQGSEA. The CDR3 nucleotides read TGCAGCGTTGCCCCACTAGGGGGCTCCGACAATGAGCAGTTCTTC. It is translated as CSVAPLGGSDNEQFF.

The genes are TRBV27 and TRBJ2-1; D gene uncertain. The V end lost 5 bases, the J end lost 10 bases, and 12 bases lay between the germline ends. Per germline, CDR1 MNHEY and CDR2 SMNVEV (reference sequence). The CDR3 totals 12 residues. The CDR3 here is CASSPGRREQFF. In nucleotides, the CDR3 is TGTGCCAGCAGTCCCGGGCGGCGCGAGCAGTTCTTC.

CDR3 amino acids: CARGNNSYEQYF. DNA of the CDR3: TGTGCCAGGGGAAACAACTCCTACGAGCAGTACTTC. The chain carries TRBV6-5 and TRBJ2-7; no clear D. Trimming stripped 9 bases from V and 0 bases from J, with 9 bases between. The V gene's germline CDR1 is MNHEY and CDR2 SVGAGI. This CDR3 contains 12 residues.

The V gene is TRBV5-6, the J gene TRBJ2-7; 9 bases fit TRBD1. The V gene's germline CDR1 is SGHDT and CDR2 YYEEEE. V dropped 3 bases and J dropped 7; count of bases not matched to a gene: 8. The length of the CDR3 is 14 residues. Here the CDR3 reads CASSSGGQGGEQYF. In nucleotides, the CDR3 is TGTGCCAGCAGCTCGGGGGGACAGGGTGGTGAGCAGTACTTC.

The chain is built from TRBV6-6 and TRBJ1-5; D is unclear. This CDR3 region has 15 residues. Trimming removed 2 bases from V and 0 bases from J, with 8 bases in between. CDR1 is MNHNY, CDR2 SVGAGI, per germline (reference sequence). In DNA, the CDR3 is TGTGCCAGCAGTTACGGAGTCAATAGCAATCAGCCCCAGCATTTT. This gives the protein CASSYGVNSNQPQHF.

This clonotype was picked up one time. The chain combines TRBV9 with TRBJ2-5; D is unclear. The CDR3 runs 14 residues. V was clipped by 0 bases and J by 2 bases, with 8 bases between them. Germline loops: CDR1 SGDLS, CDR2 YYNGEE. DNA of the CDR3: TGTGCCAGCAGCGTAGAGGAGACACAAGAGACCCAGTACTTC. It encodes CASSVEETQETQYF.

The chain links TRBV10-2 to TRBJ2-1; 14 bases are shared with TRBD2. The CDR3 loop spans 16 amino acids. The germline gives CDR1 WSHSY, CDR2 SAAADI. J was trimmed by 7 bases and V by 2 bases; bases with no gene match: 4. The CDR3 nucleotides are TGCGCCAGCAGTGAGCCGGGACTAGCGGGAGTGAATGAGCAGTTCTTC. This sequence encodes CASSEPGLAGVNEQFF.

The chain uses TRBV4-1 and TRBJ2-7; 9 bases agree with TRBD1. With V trimmed by 6 bases and J by 0 bases, 3 bases remained unmatched. The CDR3 contains 14 residues. Germline V gives CDR1 MGHRA, CDR2 YSYEKL. The CDR3 loop is CASSSQGASYEQYF. CDR3 DNA sequence: TGCGCCAGCAGTTCACAGGGGGCCTCCTACGAGCAGTACTTC.

This clonotype has only one observation. The chain combines TRBV28 with TRBJ2-7, with D maybe TRBD2 (6 bases). V lost 1 base, J lost 2 bases, and 9 bases lay in between. This CDR3 has 14 amino acids. Germline V gives CDR1 MDHEN, CDR2 SYDVKM. The DNA for the CDR3 is TGTGCCAGCAGTTTATTACTAGCCCCCTACGAGCAGTACTTC. Its translation is CASSLLLAPYEQYF.

The gene calls are TRBV3-1 and TRBJ1-1; D not certain. The CDR3 runs to 13 residues. The V and J ends lost 3 bases and 4 bases respectively, with 9 bases between them. Per the germline V gene, CDR1 is LGHDT and CDR2 is YNNKEL (reference sequence). The CDR3 DNA follows: TGTGCCAGCAGCCACGGAGGAGGCACTGAAGCTTTCTTT. It encodes CASSHGGGTEAFF.

The chain couples TRBV20-1 to TRBJ2-1; 8 bases line up with TRBD1. The CDR3 spans 15 residues. V shed 0 bases and J 4 bases; nucleotides not matched to a gene: 5. Germline CDR1 is DFQATT and CDR2 is SNEGSKA (reference sequence). The CDR3 protein is CSARDLGQGYNEQFF. As DNA, the CDR3 is TGCAGTGCTAGAGATTTAGGACAGGGATACAATGAGCAGTTCTTC.

The chain combines TRBV9 with TRBJ1-2; perhaps TRBD1 as D (5 bases). The V gene's germline CDR1 is SGDLS and CDR2 YYNGEE. The CDR3 consists of 14 residues. V lost 0 bases and J lost 4, with 10 bases in between. DNA for the CDR3: TGTGCCAGCAGCGTAGCGGGGGTGGGCTATGGCTACACCTTC. Protein: CASSVAGVGYGYTF. The whole variable domain, filled in from reference TRBV9 and TRBJ1-2, reads DSGVTQTPKHLITATGQRVTLRCSPRSGDLSVYWYQQSLDQGLQFLIQYYNGEERAKGNILERFSAQQFPDLHSELNLSSLELGDSALYFCASSVAGVGYGYTFGSGTRLTVV.

This clonotype was seen more than once but under ten times. The chain links TRBV9 to TRBJ2-7, with D possibly being TRBD2 (6 bases). Germline V gene lookup returns CDR1 SGDLS and CDR2 YYNGEE. The CDR3 covers 17 residues. The V end was cut by 2 bases, the J end by 0 bases, with 18 bases between. The DNA for the CDR3 is TGTGCCAGCAGCGTTGGTTCGTTGGCGGGGAGCTCCTACGAGCAGTACTTC. Protein sequence: CASSVGSLAGSSYEQYF.

The chain employs TRBV13 and TRBJ2-7, with 7 bases that match TRBD2. The CDR3 runs 15 residues. After removal of 5 bases from V and 2 bases from J, the junction contained 9 bases not matched to a gene. Germline values: CDR1 PRHDT, CDR2 FYEKMQ (reference sequence). CDR3 bases: TGTGCCAGCAGCCCCTCAGGCGGGAGAACCTACGAGCAGTACTTC. Protein product: CASSPSGGRTYEQYF.

The CDR3, as DNA: TGCAGCGCGAGCGGAGGGGGATCTGATACGCAGTATTTT. It encodes CSASGGGSDTQYF. This chain joins TRBV29-1 and TRBJ2-3; D might be TRBD1 or TRBD2, each matching 6 bases. CDR3 length: 13 residues. The V gene's germline CDR1 is SQVTM and CDR2 ANQGSEA. V dropped 7 bases and J dropped 6 bases, with 17 bases sitting between them.

The chain carries TRBV9 and TRBJ1-1; TRBD1 matches 7 bases. CDR3 length equals 17 residues. The trim removed 1 base at V and 0 bases at J, leaving 9 bases unmatched. Germline V lookup: CDR1 SGDLS, CDR2 YYNGEE. As DNA, the CDR3 is TGTGCCAGCAGCGTACCAACAGGGGCCGGATTGAACACTGAAGCTTTCTTT. Translating gives CASSVPTGAGLNTEAFF.